This paragraph covers one T cell receptor (beta chain) sequence. The sample's time point: peripheral blood 6 weeks after treatment start. This CDR3 is built from 14 residues. V was shortened by 1 base and J by 5 bases, with 12 bases between the two germline ends. CDR1 and CDR2 (germline): SGDLS, YYNGEE. This sample is part of a study of PD-L1 blockade in urothelial cancer. Study overall: About 90% of the roughly 30 patients were men whose urothelial cancer was bladder-origin.

Profiled with immunoSEQ multiplex PCR; TCRdb holds only in-frame clones, not every one. The profile shows about 120,000 clones, approximately 90% of them singletons. This specimen consisted of PBMCs, obtained around atezolizumab (anti-PD-L1) treatment. This TCR derives from a man aged 60 to 75 with urothelial cancer. J is TRBJ2-5 and V is TRBV9; no definite D call. The CDR3 spells CASSVYYQRETQYF. The CDR3 coding sequence is TGTGCCAGCAGCGTATATTACCAGAGGGAGACCCAGTACTTC. The variable domain in full, with the rest retrieved from reference TRBV9 and TRBJ2-5, is DSGVTQTPKHLITATGQRVTLRCSPRSGDLSVYWYQQSLDQGLQFLIQYYNGEERAKGNILERFSAQQFPDLHSELNLSSLELGDSALYFCASSVYYQRETQYFGPGTRLLVL.